Sequencing of this T cell receptor beta chain was carried out in a study of T cells in Graves' hyperthyroidism and ophthalmopathy. Study context: Peripheral blood was collected at initial diagnosis, before any treatment.

RNA transcripts provided the source from which TCR beta CDR3 regions were amplified. First-round RT-PCR with HTBI primers amplified the TCR CDR3 region. TCRdb called the multiplex PCR reads again in MiXCR, with one record for every CDR3 protein. The sample records 400,000 or so distinct CDR3 sequences, 11% to 15% being singletons. Germline-derived CDR1 and CDR2 are KGHSH and LQKENI. This CDR3 comprises 16 residues. The V and J ends lost 5 bases and 4 bases, in that order; junction bases with no gene match: 9. There are many counts of this clonotype. Its antigen is undetermined. Exclusion followed for patients with uncontrolled infection, other autoimmune disease, pregnancy or lactation. The PBMCs were sourced from fresh peripheral blood (more than 9 ml). The study's findings and limits: Most expanded thyroid clonotypes above 0.001 recurred in blood.

Sequenced sample: blood. The V call is TRBV18, the J call TRBJ2-2, with 8 bases matching TRBD1. The TCR sequence derives from a man aged 50-59 years with Graves' ophthalmopathy. The CDR3 DNA follows: TGTGCCAGCTCATTTCTCCAGGGGGCGTCCACCGGGGAGCTGTTTTTT. Protein sequence: CASSFLQGASTGELFF.